Listed below are T cell receptor beta chains from one sample, sequenced in a study of blood T cell repertoires in COVID-19. Method: immunoSEQ multiplex PCR; TCRdb's copy keeps in-frame clones and lacks some. Of 100,000 to 150,000 clones in the sample, over 75% were seen once. Sequenced sample: peripheral blood. The source is a man at least 80 years old with active or convalescent COVID-19. Both conserved end residues are trimmed from each CDR3. A D gene is named only where the DNA matches it firmly. Expanded clones get a size class; other rows say once, few or many, or leave the size out.

>.|TRBD2|TRBJ2-2|TRBV11-2
ASTPGVAGNTGELF
>.|.|TRBJ2-7|TRBV29-1
SVTGNYEQY
>once|.|TRBJ2-7|TRBV10-3
AFLSDSYEQY
>.|.|TRBJ1-1|TRBV5-6
ASSLSPGVGSEAF
>.|.|TRBJ2-4|TRBV28
ASSPAGGLAKNIQY
>once|.|TRBJ2-1|TRBV28
ASSPLVQGKSREQF
>.|.|TRBJ1-2|TRBV2
ASSEADSGGGYT
>few|.|TRBJ1-1|TRBV14
ASSQVGDRLF
>once|TRBD1|TRBJ1-5|TRBV7-9
ASSEGTGLGPQH
>.|.|TRBJ1-3|TRBV7-2
ASSLFGGRNGNTIY
>.|.|TRBJ2-7|TRBV21-1
ASSKLRVTGLRYEQY
>.|.|TRBJ1-3|TRBV15
ATSRDGQGRNTIY
>.|.|TRBJ1-1|TRBV9
ASSVAVGAAEAF
>.|TRBD1|TRBJ1-4|TRBV6-2/TRBV6-3
ASSLTGTGFYEKLF
>.|.|TRBJ2-1|TRBV7-6
ASSFTQGFYNEQF
>once|.|TRBJ1-5|TRBV28
ASSFGGRGSNQPQH
>once|.|TRBJ2-2|TRBV7-2
ASSLDGLNTGELF
>once|TRBD2|TRBJ2-5|TRBV30
AWRVPGLAPGRQETQY
>.|TRBD2|TRBJ2-5|TRBV4-2
ASSQDRRGTSGQETQY
>.|TRBD1|TRBJ2-7|TRBV4-1
ASSRGQGASYEQY
>.|TRBD1|TRBJ1-2|TRBV28
ASSLPTGTGTTYGYT
>.|.|TRBJ1-2|TRBV7-2
ASSLGWSGRDYGYT
>.|TRBD1|TRBJ2-7|TRBV10-3
AIRRDRGNEQY
>.|.|TRBJ1-1|TRBV2
ASSLEDRNTEAF
>.|TRBD2|TRBJ2-1|TRBV5-8
ASSWGLAGGNEQF
>.|.|TRBJ2-5|TRBV7-2
ASSLLFGKETQY
>.|.|TRBJ2-2|TRBV5-1
ASSLDLTGELF
>.|TRBD1|TRBJ1-2|TRBV29-1
SVRDRGYGYT